This T cell receptor beta chain appears in the sequencing data of a study of blood T cells in healthy people across ages. Germline V lookup: CDR1 SGHVS, CDR2 FQNEAQ. Trimming cost V 4 bases and J 0 bases; bases outside gene matches: 8. This CDR3 region has 16 residues. Primed by a sample-barcoded 5' primer and a J-beta primer mix, a second PCR proceeded for about 6 to 11 cycles. Every single cDNA molecule received a tag from a template-switch adaptor with 12 random nucleotides. MiXCR was run by TCRdb on the 5' RACE reads, yielding one entry per CDR3 protein. The repertoire holds fewer than 1,200,000 distinct CDR3 sequences, with 20% to 25% as singletons. The total RNA that was extracted per sample amounted to at least 5 micrograms. This clonotype showed up just a few times. The same sample was also used in a study of T cells of mothers and their children. That paper states: Related and unrelated pairs show similar thymic shaping of TCR recombination output. No T cell clones of persistent microchimeric origin were detected.

The sequence derives from a girl aged 2 to 10 in good health. V is TRBV7-8 and J is TRBJ1-1; 7 bases agree with TRBD1. The sequencing input was blood. For the CDR3, the DNA is TGTGCCAGCAGCTCAGGGACAGACGTTATGAACACTGAAGCTTTCTTT. Translation gives CASSSGTDVMNTEAFF.